What follows are 10 T cell receptor beta chains derived from one specimen sequenced in a study of shared clonotypes between healthy human individuals. Only in-frame clones appear in the TCRdb table, and some are missing; sequencing was by immunoSEQ multiplex PCR. The sample holds about 680,000 clones, around 90% seen once. Terminally differentiated effector memory CD45RA+ cells were excluded by CCR7 positive selection of CD45RO-negative cells. Input material: naive CD8+ T cells sorted from blood. The origin of the receptors is a man between 25 and 39 years old in good health.

The chain links TRBV7-3 to TRBJ2-1; possible D gene TRBD2, 5 bases. The V end was cut by 5 bases, the J end by 7 bases, with 15 bases between. CDR1 and CDR2 (germline): SGHTA, FQGTGA. This CDR3 is built from 14 residues. CDR3 amino acids: CASSPGRGSNEQFF. CDR3 nucleotides: TGTGCCAGCAGCCCCGGTCGAGGGAGTAATGAGCAGTTCTTC. The variable domain in full, with the rest retrieved from reference TRBV7-3 and TRBJ2-1, is GAGVSQTPSNKVTEKGKYVELRCDPISGHTALYWYRQSLGQGPEFLIYFQGTGAADDSGLPNDRFFAVRPEGSVSTLKIQRTERGDSAVYLCASSPGRGSNEQFFGPGTRLTVL.

The genes are TRBV4-3 and TRBJ1-4; 9 nucleotides align to TRBD1. The CDR3 loop spans 14 amino acids. Unmatched junction bases numbered 4, after V lost 4 bases and J lost 7 bases. Germline assignment: CDR1 LGHNA and CDR2 YSLEER. The CDR3 DNA is TGCGCCAGCAGCCTCGGGACAGGGCTTGAAAAACTGTTTTTT. This encodes CASSLGTGLEKLFF.

The chain couples TRBV7-3 to TRBJ2-3; D might be TRBD1 (6 bases). Germline-derived CDR1 and CDR2 are SGHTA and FQGTGA. The CDR3 contains 15 residues. Deletions cut 5 bases from V and 2 bases from J, with 14 bases between. The CDR3 is CASSRTVSLTDTQYF. Written as DNA, the CDR3 is TGTGCCAGCAGCAGGACAGTCTCTCTCACAGATACGCAGTATTTT.

In this sample, this clone turned up once. The rearrangement joins TRBV5-4 to TRBJ1-1, with a possible D match to TRBD1 (6 bases). The CDR3 contains 14 residues. The germline CDR1 and CDR2 sequences are SGHNT and YYREEE (reference sequence). V lost 3 bases and J 0 bases, leaving 9 bases between the germline ends. This CDR3 reads CASSSGTLNTEAFF. The CDR3 region has the DNA TGTGCCAGCAGCTCCGGGACACTGAACACTGAAGCTTTCTTT.

The chain carries TRBV10-1 and TRBJ2-2; D gene uncertain. This CDR3 has 12 residues. CDR1 is WNHNN, CDR2 SYGVQD, per germline (reference sequence). The ends were cut back, 2 bases at V and 7 bases at J, with 5 bases in the middle. This CDR3 reads CASSERNGELFF. The CDR3, as DNA: TGCGCCAGCAGTGAGAGGAACGGGGAGCTGTTTTTT.

The rearrangement links TRBV7-2 to TRBJ2-3, with TRBD2 matching 12 bases. After removal of 7 bases from V and 1 base from J, the junction contained 3 bases not matched to a gene. Germline lookup yields CDR1 SGHTA and CDR2 FQGNSA. The CDR3 consists of 15 residues. Here the CDR3 DNA reads TGTGCCAGCACCCGGACTAGCGGGGGCACAGATACGCAGTATTTT. Its protein is CASTRTSGGTDTQYF.

The V call is TRBV23-1, the J call TRBJ2-1; the match to TRBD1 covers 8 bases. TRBV23-1 is treated as an ORF (open reading frame) with a function not yet certain. CDR3 length: 19 amino acids. The V gene end was trimmed by 1 base and the J gene end by 8 bases; junction bases not matched to a gene: 19. CDR3 DNA sequence: TGCGCCAGCAGTCAATGTCTACAGGGGGTCCAATTCATCGGTGATGAGCAGTTCTTC. Its protein product is CASSQCLQGVQFIGDEQFF.

The chain couples TRBV29-1 to TRBJ1-2; possibly TRBD1 for D (6 bases). V was trimmed by 8 bases and J by 4 bases, leaving 17 bases between them. The CDR3 is 13 amino acids. Germline CDR1 reads SQVTM; CDR2 reads ANQGSEA. The CDR3 nucleotides are TGCAGCTCTACCGGGGGCGATGCCTATGGCTACACCTTC. The encoded protein is CSSTGGDAYGYTF.

V is TRBV5-1 and J is TRBJ1-2; TRBD1 aligns across 7 bases. The germline gives CDR1 SGHRS, CDR2 YFSETQ. J gave up 3 bases and V 4 bases, and 12 bases lay outside the gene matches. The CDR3 is 16 residues long. CDR3 protein: CASSPPADREDYGYTF. The CDR3 DNA sequence: TGCGCCAGCAGCCCTCCTGCCGACAGGGAGGACTATGGCTACACCTTC.

This clone was counted between two and nine times. The same CDR3 also results from other DNA sequences found in this sample. The chain employs TRBV27 and TRBJ2-1; D ambiguous. Germline V gene sequence: CDR1 MNHEY, CDR2 SMNVEV (reference sequence). V was clipped by 6 bases and J by 8 bases, with 11 bases between them. This CDR3 is built from 12 residues. As DNA, the CDR3 is TGTGCCAGCAGCCTCCATGGGGATGAGCAGTTCTTC. This encodes CASSLHGDEQFF.